The TCR beta chain described here comes from a study of T cells expressing NK-cell markers. The CDR3 extends over 15 amino acids. Germline V gene lookup returns CDR1 DFQATT and CDR2 SNEGSKA (reference sequence). Remarks on this clonotype: The antigen is not known.

One entry per CDR3 protein, without DNA, is what TCRdb gives after re-calling the 5' RACE reads. The repertoire shows approximately 460,000 distinct CDR3 sequences; the top ten hold 7.3%. Broader study findings: Several of the donors also had these clonotypes leading their CD3+CD56-NKG2C+ fraction. The dominant NKG2C+ clonotypes represented about 1.0-7.5% of CD8+ T cells in six donors.

The sequence came from a woman aged 18-70 years in good health. The chain has TRBV20-1 and TRBJ2-1; TCRdb outputs TRBD2, but without DNA this stays unchecked. Material for sequencing was blood T cells: a sorted CD56 or NKG2C T cell subset, CD4+ or CD8+ T cells, or bulk PBMC T cells (not recorded which). The CDR3 here is CSATSGPLSYNEQFF.